This T cell receptor beta chain was captured in a study of T cells after yellow fever vaccination. Turning to the study itself: Fractions containing few cells were prepared with SMART-Seq v4 Ultra Low Input.

A process of 5'RACE template switching, which added a universal primer site and UMIs, was used to make TCR cDNA. Each CDR3 protein is one row after TCRdb ran MiXCR on the 5' RACE reads. The table lists some 99,000 distinct CDR3 sequences, under 7% of them singletons. V was trimmed by 1 base and J by 2 bases, leaving 11 bases between them. The CDR3 loop spans 15 amino acids. Germline CDR1 and CDR2: MNHEY and SMNVEV (reference sequence). The study, taken as a whole, reports: The study re-detected most primary-vaccination clones after the booster (96% CD4, roughly 85% CD8).

This clonotype was detected ten times or more. What it binds is not known. The V call is TRBV27, the J call TRBJ1-2; no reliable D call. The sample in question was CD8+ T cells sorted from PBMCs, obtained 10 days after the yellow fever booster vaccination. This TCR derives from a man between 18 and 35 years old who received the YFV17D yellow fever vaccine. The chain's CDR3 is CASSLWGRSNYGYTF. For the CDR3, the DNA is TGTGCCAGCAGTTTATGGGGAAGGTCGAACTATGGCTACACCTTC.